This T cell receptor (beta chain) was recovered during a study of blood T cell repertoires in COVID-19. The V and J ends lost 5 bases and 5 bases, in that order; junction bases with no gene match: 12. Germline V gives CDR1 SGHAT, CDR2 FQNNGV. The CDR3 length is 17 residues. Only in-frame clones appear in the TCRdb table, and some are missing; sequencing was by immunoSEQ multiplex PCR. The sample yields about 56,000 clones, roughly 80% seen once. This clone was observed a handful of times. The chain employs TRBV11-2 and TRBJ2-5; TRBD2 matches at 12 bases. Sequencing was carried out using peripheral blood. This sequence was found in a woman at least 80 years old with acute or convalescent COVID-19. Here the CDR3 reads CASSPGLAGNPWETQYF. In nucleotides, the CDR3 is TGTGCCAGCAGCCCCGGACTAGCGGGGAACCCTTGGGAGACCCAGTACTTC.